This T cell receptor (beta chain) was observed in a study of radiotherapy plus CTLA-4 blockade in lung cancer. This CDR3 comprises 16 residues. V was clipped by 1 base and J by 2 bases; unmatched bases: 8. The germline V gene has CDR1 SNHLY and CDR2 FYNNEI. Clones were sequenced by immunoSEQ multiplex PCR, and TCRdb holds only the in-frame ones, with some missing. The top ten clones hold almost 4% of a sample with more than 55,000 clones, more than 60% of them seen once. This sequence originates from a human donor with non-small cell lung cancer who had a partial response to radiotherapy plus ipilimumab. The sample was peripheral blood, taken from a patient treated with radiotherapy plus ipilimumab. This rearrangement joins TRBV2 to TRBJ2-7; 7 nucleotides line up with TRBD1. CDR3 protein: CASSEVHPGQTYEQYF. The CDR3 DNA reads TGTGCCAGCAGTGAAGTCCACCCGGGACAGACCTACGAGCAGTACTTC. The variable domain in full, completed from reference TRBV2 and TRBJ2-7, reads EPEVTQTPSHQVTQMGQEVILRCVPISNHLYFYWYRQILGQKVEFLVSFYNNEISEKSEIFDDQFSVERPDGSNFTLKIRSTKLEDSAMYFCASSEVHPGQTYEQYFGPGTRLTVT.